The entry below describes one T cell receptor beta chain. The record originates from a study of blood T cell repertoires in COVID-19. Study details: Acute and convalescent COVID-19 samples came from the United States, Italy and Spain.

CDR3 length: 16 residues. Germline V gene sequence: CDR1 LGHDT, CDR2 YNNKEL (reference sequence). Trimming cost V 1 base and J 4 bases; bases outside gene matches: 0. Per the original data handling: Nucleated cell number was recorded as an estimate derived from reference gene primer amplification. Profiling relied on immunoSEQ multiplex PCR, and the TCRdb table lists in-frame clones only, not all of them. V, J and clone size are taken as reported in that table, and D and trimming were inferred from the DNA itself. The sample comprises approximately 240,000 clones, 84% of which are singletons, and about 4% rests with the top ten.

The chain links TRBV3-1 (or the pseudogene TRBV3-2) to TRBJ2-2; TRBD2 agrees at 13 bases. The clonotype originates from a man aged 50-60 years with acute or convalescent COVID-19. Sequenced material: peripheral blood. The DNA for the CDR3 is TGTGCCAGCAGCCAAGGGACTAGCGGGGGCACCGGGGAGCTGTTTTTT. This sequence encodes CASSQGTSGGTGELFF.